The source of this T cell receptor (beta chain) is a study of shared clonotypes between healthy human individuals. Method: immunoSEQ multiplex PCR; TCRdb's copy keeps in-frame clones and lacks some. The data hold roughly 2 million clones, with over 85% observed a single time. This clone has just one count. Its target is unknown. This sample also contains other DNA sequences that code for the same CDR3. Only CD45RO-negative cells positively selected for CCR7 counted as naive CD8 cells, so terminally differentiated effector memory CD45RA+ cells were excluded. CDR1 and CDR2 (germline): SGHRS, YFSETQ. V was clipped by 1 base and J by 4 bases, with 6 bases between them. The CDR3 contains 13 residues. General observations from the study: Sorted-subset samples were not fully sequenced, rarefaction indicated. Donor clonotype sharing was expected to depend on sequencing depth. Researchers found naive subsets generally carried larger estimated richness than memory subsets. Among a handful of donors, approximately 5% of naive CD4 clonotypes were found in common.

This receptor was identified in a man between 18 and 29 years old in good health. Sequenced input: naive CD8+ T cells sorted from blood. The genes are TRBV5-1 and TRBJ2-1; D is possibly TRBD2 (5 bases). The CDR3 DNA reads as TGCGCCAGCAGCTTGACTAGTTACAATGAGCAGTTCTTC. Translation gives CASSLTSYNEQFF.